This TCR beta chain came from a study of blood T cell repertoires in COVID-19. The table came from immunoSEQ multiplex PCR; TCRdb's copy has only in-frame clones and leaves some out. Counted here are about 490,000 clones, 70% to 90% occurring once; the ten biggest clones make up under 4%. The CDR3 consists of 15 residues. Germline CDR1 SGDLS, CDR2 YYNGEE. Trimming left V 2 bases short and J 7 bases short, with 16 bases between. The source material was peripheral blood. This clonotype was sampled from a human donor in a cohort sampled during active COVID-19. V and J are TRBV9 and TRBJ2-1; possible D gene TRBD1, 8 bases. The CDR3 nucleotides read TGTGCCAGCAGCGTTCAGGGGGCGCGGGGGAATGAGCAGTTCTTC. This translates into CASSVQGARGNEQFF.